This T cell receptor (beta chain) was sequenced during a study of blood T cell repertoires in COVID-19 (dated by TCRdb to the early 2020s). About the full investigation: Collaborator samples came from the United States, Italy and Spain and covered acute and convalescent phases of COVID-19. The prospective study material was composed of cDNA or gDNA derived from T cells, B-cell-depleted T cells, or PBMCs. Subjects who had been exposed to COVID-19, were actively infected with it, or had recovered from it provided the deeply sampled blood TCRbeta repertoires that made up the dataset. The repertoires were released in a freely available public database meant as a resource for research on the immune response to SARS-CoV-2. Samples came from the ongoing ImmuneRACE study (first 160 participants) plus 1,254 subjects from 6 global collaborators. The sample metadata nearly always contained a de-identified subject ID, COVID-19 status, age in years and sex. Where available, HLA class I and class II types were obtained from metadata supplied by the sample provider rather than from assay-based typing.

Participants in the prospective study were aged roughly 18 to 89 years, lived in 20 to 30 United States geographic areas, and enrolled through a virtual design. In the prospective study, cohorts were assigned on the basis of participant-reported clinical history obtained from a screening survey and a study questionnaire. Recovered participants in ImmuneRACE Cohort 3 were defined by two consecutive negative NP/OP PCR tests, clearance by a healthcare professional, or resolution of symptoms. Each participant in the prospective study had whole blood, serum and a nasopharyngeal or oropharyngeal swab collected by mobile phlebotomists. Over a roughly 2-month period, participants in the prospective study had the option of providing additional blood draws and questionnaires. Before DNA extraction, blood samples from the prospective study were shipped at room temperature or frozen. The sample holds a few counts of this clone. The clone's antigen remains unknown. Base qualities are not recorded, but no much larger clone differs from it by a single base.

The immunoSEQ Assay, a bias-controlled multiplex PCR, was used to amplify TCRbeta CDR3 regions from genomic DNA. Concerning the study's data processing: Within the assay, amplification of reference gene primers was used to estimate how many nucleated cells each sample contained. To quantify the absolute abundance of each unique TCRbeta CDR3 rearrangement, sequence reads were collapsed and filtered. Productive Simpson clonality was computed per sample as the square root of Simpson's diversity index over productive rearrangements. TCRdb re-hosts the immuneACCESS table, in-frame sequences only. Its copies lack some clones; in the studies checked, an unresolved V gene accounts for under half of them, and the cause for the rest is not known. V and J calls and clone size are given by that table; D and trimming were obtained from the DNA. The sample includes roughly 300,000 clones, with 65% to 90% observed a single time. The leading ten clones occupy over 3.5% of the sample.

Here is what the overall study found, with its caveats: The quantity of clinical and demographic metadata differed by source and by participant and was supplied without curation.

The sample taken for sequencing was PBMCs or T cells enriched from blood (not recorded which). The receptor's source is a man in his thirties or forties who had recovered from COVID-19.

The nucleotide sequence reads as follows: TGTGCCAGCAGTTTGTCATCGGGTCTAGCCAATGAAAAACTGTTTTTT. The translation is CASSLSSGLANEKLFF. The chain employs TRBV27 and TRBJ1-4, with no D gene named confidently. CDR1 and CDR2, looked up from the germline V gene (reference sequence), are MNHEY and SMNVEV. V is shortened by 3 bases, J by 5 bases, and the region joining them spans 16 bases. Including the terminal cysteine and phenylalanine, the CDR3 comprises 16 residues. Of all the DNA, just the CDR3 is kept, 48 bases in frame from base 1.